The 4 T cell receptor beta chains below come from one sample, sequenced in a study of blood T cell repertoires in COVID-19. Data came from immunoSEQ multiplex PCR; TCRdb stores just in-frame clones and leaves some out. The table shows about 140,000 clones, with approximately 82% occurring only once. The sample comprised peripheral blood. The receptor set was obtained from a human donor in a cohort sampled during active COVID-19.

The chain employs TRBV15 and TRBJ1-5; tentative D call: TRBD1 (5 bases). CDR1 is LNHNV, CDR2 YYDKDF, per germline (reference sequence). The CDR3 is 14 residues long. Trimming cost V 0 bases and J 8 bases, with 11 bases left between them. The CDR3 protein is CATSRDRGNEPQHF. Written as DNA, the CDR3 is TGTGCCACCAGCAGAGATAGGGGTAACGAGCCCCAGCATTTT.

V is TRBV9 and J is TRBJ2-1, with a possible D match to TRBD1 (6 bases). Trimming left V 3 bases short and J 7 bases short, with 14 bases between. The V gene's germline CDR1 is SGDLS and CDR2 YYNGEE. This CDR3 spans 14 amino acids. CDR3 residues: CASSEGVGRNEQFF. The CDR3 DNA follows: TGTGCCAGCAGCGAGGGGGTAGGGCGGAATGAGCAGTTCTTC. The full variable domain, rest sourced from reference TRBV9 and TRBJ2-1, is DSGVTQTPKHLITATGQRVTLRCSPRSGDLSVYWYQQSLDQGLQFLIQYYNGEERAKGNILERFSAQQFPDLHSELNLSSLELGDSALYFCASSEGVGRNEQFFGPGTRLTVL.

Only one count was recorded for this clone. The rearrangement joins TRBV9 to TRBJ2-7; D may be TRBD2 (5 bases). The CDR3 consists of 13 residues. Germline V gene sequence: CDR1 SGDLS, CDR2 YYNGEE. The ends were cut back, 1 base at V and 6 bases at J, with 11 bases in the middle. The CDR3 DNA follows: TGTGCCAGCAGCGTATTAGCGAATTCCGAGCAGTACTTC. Translation gives CASSVLANSEQYF.

The CDR3 bases are TGTGCCAGCTGGATGGGGGGGGCGATCAACACAGATACGCAGTATTTT. This translates into CASWMGGAINTDTQYF. The rearrangement joins TRBV5-4 to TRBJ2-3; a weak D match, TRBD2 (7 bases). Deletions cut 7 bases from V and 2 bases from J, with 20 bases between. This CDR3 comprises 16 residues. CDR1 SGHNT and CDR2 YYREEE come from the germline V gene (reference sequence).